The rows below give T cell receptor beta chains drawn from one sample of a study of neoadjuvant anti-PD-1 for oral cavity cancer. Using immunoSEQ multiplex PCR, the repertoire was profiled, and TCRdb retains in-frame clones only, with some absent. Seen here are approximately 13,000 clones, about 65% observed once, and the top ten hold 2% to 2.5%. The sequences come from PBMCs, collected before nivolumab (anti-PD-1) treatment. These receptors were taken from a person aged 40 to 85 with oral cavity squamous cell carcinoma. Each CDR3 is given with its conserved first and last residue. Fields, in order: J gene, V gene, clone size, D gene, CDR3 DNA, CDR3 protein. A D gene is named only where the DNA matches it firmly. Part of the rows lack a size; the others show once, few, many or a class for expanded clones.

J: TRBJ2-1
V: TRBV11-2
size: .
D: TRBD2
DNA: TGTGCCAGCAGCGTGACTAGCGGTTCCTACAATGAGCAGTTCTTC
CDR3: CASSVTSGSYNEQFF

J: TRBJ1-2
V: TRBV29-1
size: once
D: TRBD1
DNA: TGCAGCGATCGGACAGGGGGAGGTGGCTACACCTTC
CDR3: CSDRTGGGGYTF

J: TRBJ1-4
V: TRBV5-1
size: .
D: .
DNA: TGCGCCAGCAGGCGGGCAGAGAATGAAAAACTGTTTTTT
CDR3: CASRRAENEKLFF

J: TRBJ2-1
V: TRBV7-8
size: .
D: .
DNA: TGTGCCAGCAGTTTCGGCGTAGGACAAGGGAATGAGCAGTTCTTC
CDR3: CASSFGVGQGNEQFF

J: TRBJ2-7
V: TRBV14
size: few
D: .
DNA: TGTGCCAGCAGCCAGGCTCCCAAGGCTGGGGGCGGTCTGACCTACGAGCAGTACTTC
CDR3: CASSQAPKAGGGLTYEQYF

J: TRBJ2-3
V: TRBV5-1
size: .
D: TRBD2
DNA: TGCGCCAGCAGCTTGGGACTAGCGGGGGGGCCGAGGACAGATACGCAGTATTTT
CDR3: CASSLGLAGGPRTDTQYF

J: TRBJ2-1
V: TRBV10-2
size: .
D: TRBD2
DNA: TGCGCCAGCAGTGAACCCAGGACTAGCGGGAGTGGGAGAGGCAATGAGCAGTTCTTC
CDR3: CASSEPRTSGSGRGNEQFF

J: TRBJ1-2
V: TRBV9
size: .
D: .
DNA: TGTGCCAGCAGCGTAGCTGGGTTCCGTGGCTACACCTTC
CDR3: CASSVAGFRGYTF

J: TRBJ2-5
V: TRBV9
size: .
D: TRBD1
DNA: TGTGCCAGCAGCGACAGGGGCCAAGAGACCCAGTACTTC
CDR3: CASSDRGQETQYF

J: TRBJ1-1
V: TRBV4-2
size: few
D: .
DNA: TGTGCCAGCAGCCAAGAATGGGGGAAGACTGAAGCTTTCTTT
CDR3: CASSQEWGKTEAFF

J: TRBJ2-2
V: TRBV9
size: .
D: TRBD2
DNA: TGTGCCAGCAGCGTAGAAACCCGACTAGCGGGGGACTCCACCGGGGAGCTGTTTTTT
CDR3: CASSVETRLAGDSTGELFF

J: TRBJ2-7
V: TRBV4-1
size: .
D: TRBD1
DNA: TGCGCCAGCAGCTTTTACATTCCTGGAGGGACAGGGACCTACGAGCAGTACTTC
CDR3: CASSFYIPGGTGTYEQYF

J: TRBJ2-1
V: TRBV29-1
size: .
D: TRBD1
DNA: TGCAGCGTTGTGCCGGGGCCAGGGGGGCAGTTCTTC
CDR3: CSVVPGPGGQFF

J: TRBJ1-1
V: TRBV5-1
size: few
D: .
DNA: TGCGCCAGCAGCTTGCTCCCGTCGAACACTGAAGCTTTCTTT
CDR3: CASSLLPSNTEAFF

J: TRBJ2-3
V: TRBV2
size: .
D: .
DNA: TGTGCCAGCAGTGGACAGGTTAAGACAGATACGCAGTATTTT
CDR3: CASSGQVKTDTQYF

J: TRBJ2-7
V: TRBV30
size: .
D: TRBD2
DNA: TGTGCCTGGAGTGTACTTAGCGGGAAGCACTACGAGCAGTACTTC
CDR3: CAWSVLSGKHYEQYF

J: TRBJ2-1
V: TRBV7-7
size: .
D: TRBD1
DNA: TGTGCCAGCAGCCCCGGGACAGGGGTTAGTGGGGAGCAGTTCTTC
CDR3: CASSPGTGVSGEQFF

J: TRBJ2-7
V: TRBV9
size: .
D: .
DNA: TGTGCCAGCAGCGGAGGAGGAACCTACGAGCAGTACTTC
CDR3: CASSGGGTYEQYF

J: TRBJ2-5
V: TRBV6-5
size: .
D: .
DNA: TGTGCCAGCAGTTACGAGGAGGGGCGGGAGACCCAGTACTTC
CDR3: CASSYEEGRETQYF

J: TRBJ1-4
V: TRBV5-5
size: few
D: .
DNA: TGTGCCAGCCGAGCTTTGAAGGTCTGGACAGTGGATGAAAAACTGTTTTTT
CDR3: CASRALKVWTVDEKLFF

J: TRBJ2-1
V: TRBV5-1
size: .
D: .
DNA: TGCGCCAGCAGCTCAGGAACAGGGGGGGCCTACAATGAGCAGTTCTTC
CDR3: CASSSGTGGAYNEQFF

J: TRBJ2-7
V: TRBV27
size: .
D: TRBD2
DNA: TGTGCCAGCAGTTTATTCCCCGGGAGGAGGGCCTACGAGCAGTACTTC
CDR3: CASSLFPGRRAYEQYF

J: TRBJ2-3
V: TRBV7-8
size: .
D: .
DNA: TGTGCCAGCAGCCAAACGACAGCAAGCACAGATACGCAGTATTTT
CDR3: CASSQTTASTDTQYF

J: TRBJ2-1
V: TRBV30
size: .
D: TRBD2
DNA: TGTGCCTGGAGTGTATTTGTGCGGGCCGGGACTAGCGGGAGGGCAGGGAATGAGCAGTTCTTC
CDR3: CAWSVFVRAGTSGRAGNEQFF

J: TRBJ2-7
V: TRBV5-1
size: .
D: .
DNA: TGCGCCAGCAGCTTGGTACAGGGATACGAGCAGTACTTC
CDR3: CASSLVQGYEQYF

J: TRBJ2-5
V: TRBV6-6
size: .
D: .
DNA: TGTGCCTCTAATGGACACAGCCAAGAGACCCAGTACTTC
CDR3: CASNGHSQETQYF

J: TRBJ1-3
V: TRBV19
size: few
D: .
DNA: TGTGCCAGTAGAAAGGGGAACTCTGGAAACACCATATATTTT
CDR3: CASRKGNSGNTIYF

J: TRBJ2-5
V: TRBV5-1
size: once
D: TRBD2
DNA: TGCGCCAGCAGCTTCCGTAGCGGGGGACAAGAGACCCAGTACTTC
CDR3: CASSFRSGGQETQYF